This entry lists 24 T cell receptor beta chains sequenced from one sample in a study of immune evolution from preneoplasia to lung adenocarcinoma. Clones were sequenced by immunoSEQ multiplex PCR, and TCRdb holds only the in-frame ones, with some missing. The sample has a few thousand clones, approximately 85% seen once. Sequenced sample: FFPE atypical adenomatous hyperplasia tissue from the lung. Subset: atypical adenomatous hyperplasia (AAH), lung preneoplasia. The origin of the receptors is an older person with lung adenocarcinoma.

The CDR3 here is CASSRQGPISGNTIYF. The CDR3 coding sequence is TGTGCCAGCAGCAGACAGGGCCCTATCTCTGGAAACACCATATATTTT. The chain employs TRBV27 and TRBJ1-3; the match to TRBD1 covers 7 bases. This CDR3 has 16 amino acids. From germline, CDR1 is MNHEY and CDR2 SMNVEV (reference sequence). The J segment lost 0 bases and the V segment lost 6 bases, leaving 8 bases of the junction unmatched.

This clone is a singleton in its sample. The CDR3 sequence is CASSYSRAFAYNEQFF. DNA for the CDR3: TGTGCCAGCAGTTACTCACGAGCGTTTGCCTACAATGAGCAGTTCTTC. The chain employs TRBV6-6 and TRBJ2-1; no clear D gene. V shed 0 bases and J shed 2 bases, with 11 bases lying between them. CDR3 length equals 16 residues. Per germline, CDR1 MNHNY and CDR2 SVGAGI (reference sequence).

DNA for the CDR3: TGTGCCTGGAGGGAGTACAATGAGCAGTTCTTC. Protein: CAWREYNEQFF. The chain carries TRBV30 and TRBJ2-1; D remains unclear. V lost 3 bases to trimming and J lost 4 bases, with 4 bases between them. The germline CDR1 and CDR2 sequences are GTSNPN and SVGIG (reference sequence). The CDR3 is 11 amino acids.

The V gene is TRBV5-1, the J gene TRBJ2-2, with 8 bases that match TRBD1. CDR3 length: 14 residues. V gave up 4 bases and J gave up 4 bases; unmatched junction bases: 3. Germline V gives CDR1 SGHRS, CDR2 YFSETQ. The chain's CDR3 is CASSPTGVTGELFF. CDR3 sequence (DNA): TGCGCCAGCAGCCCGACAGGGGTCACCGGGGAGCTGTTTTTT.

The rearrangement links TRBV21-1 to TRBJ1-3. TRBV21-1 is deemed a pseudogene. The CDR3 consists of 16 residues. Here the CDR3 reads CASITRRDCSGNTIYF. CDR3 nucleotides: TGTGCCAGCATCACACGTAGGGATTGCTCTGGAAACACCATATATTTT.

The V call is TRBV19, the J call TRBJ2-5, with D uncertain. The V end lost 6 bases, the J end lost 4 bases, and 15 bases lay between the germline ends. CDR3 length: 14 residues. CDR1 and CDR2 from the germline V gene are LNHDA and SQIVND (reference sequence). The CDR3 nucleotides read TGTGCCAGTAGCCCAATAACCACGGGAGAGACCCAGTACTTC. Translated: CASSPITTGETQYF.

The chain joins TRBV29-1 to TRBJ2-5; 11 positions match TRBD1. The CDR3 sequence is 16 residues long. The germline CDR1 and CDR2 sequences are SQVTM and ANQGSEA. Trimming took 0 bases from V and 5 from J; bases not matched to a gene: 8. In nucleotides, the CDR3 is TGCAGCGTTGAAGATCGTAGGACAGGGGGCTGGGAGACCCAGTACTTC. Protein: CSVEDRRTGGWETQYF. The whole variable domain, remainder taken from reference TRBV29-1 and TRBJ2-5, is SAVISQKPSRDICQRGTSLTIQCQVDSQVTMMFWYRQQPGQSLTLIATANQGSEATYESGFVIDKFPISRPNLTFSTLTVSNMSPEDSSIYLCSVEDRRTGGWETQYFGPGTRLLVL.

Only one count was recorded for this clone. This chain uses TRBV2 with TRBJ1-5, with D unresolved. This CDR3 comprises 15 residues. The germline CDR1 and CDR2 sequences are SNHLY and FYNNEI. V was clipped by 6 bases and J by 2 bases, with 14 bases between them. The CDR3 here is CASSADAEGNQPQHF. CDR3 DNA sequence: TGTGCCAGCAGCGCGGACGCTGAGGGCAATCAGCCCCAGCATTTT.

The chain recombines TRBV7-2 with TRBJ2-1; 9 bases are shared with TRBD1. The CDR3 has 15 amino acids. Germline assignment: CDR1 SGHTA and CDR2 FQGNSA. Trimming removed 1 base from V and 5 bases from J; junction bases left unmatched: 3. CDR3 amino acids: CASSLVGQGHNEQFF. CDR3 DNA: TGTGCCAGCAGCTTAGTGGGACAGGGCCACAATGAGCAGTTCTTC.

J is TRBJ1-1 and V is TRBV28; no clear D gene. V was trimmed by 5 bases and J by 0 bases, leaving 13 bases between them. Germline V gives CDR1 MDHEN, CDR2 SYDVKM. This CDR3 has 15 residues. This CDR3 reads CASSPNVWVNTEAFF. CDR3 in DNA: TGTGCCAGCAGTCCAAACGTCTGGGTGAACACTGAAGCTTTCTTT. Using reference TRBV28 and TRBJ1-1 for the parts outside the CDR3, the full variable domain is DVKVTQSSRYLVKRTGEKVFLECVQDMDHENMFWYRQDPGLGLRLIYFSYDVKMKEKGDIPEGYSVSREKKERFSLILESASTNQTSMYLCASSPNVWVNTEAFFGQGTRLTVV.

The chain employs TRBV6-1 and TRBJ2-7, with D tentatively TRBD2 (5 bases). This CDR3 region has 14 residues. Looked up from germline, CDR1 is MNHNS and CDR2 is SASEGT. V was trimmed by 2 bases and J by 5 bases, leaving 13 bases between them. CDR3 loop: CASSEKGPRDEQYF. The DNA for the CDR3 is TGTGCCAGCAGTGAAAAGGGTCCGCGGGACGAGCAGTACTTC.

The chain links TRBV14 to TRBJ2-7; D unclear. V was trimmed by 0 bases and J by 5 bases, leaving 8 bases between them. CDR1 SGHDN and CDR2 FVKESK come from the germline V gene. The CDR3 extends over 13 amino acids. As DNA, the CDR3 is TGTGCCAGCAGCCAAGAATGGTACCACGAGCAGTACTTC. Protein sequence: CASSQEWYHEQYF. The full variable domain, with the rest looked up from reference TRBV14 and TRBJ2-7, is EAGVTQFPSHSVIEKGQTVTLRCDPISGHDNLYWYRRVMGKEIKFLLHFVKESKQDESGMPNNRFLAERTGGTYSTLKVQPAELEDSGVYFCASSQEWYHEQYFGPGTRLTVT.

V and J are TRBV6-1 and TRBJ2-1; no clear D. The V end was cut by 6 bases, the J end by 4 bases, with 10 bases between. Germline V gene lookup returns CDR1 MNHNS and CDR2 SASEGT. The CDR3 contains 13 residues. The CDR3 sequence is CASRSLEYNEQFF. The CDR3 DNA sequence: TGTGCCAGCAGGTCCCTAGAATACAATGAGCAGTTCTTC.

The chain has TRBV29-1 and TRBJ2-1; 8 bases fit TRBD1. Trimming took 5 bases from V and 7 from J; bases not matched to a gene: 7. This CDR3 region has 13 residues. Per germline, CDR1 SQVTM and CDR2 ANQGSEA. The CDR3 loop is CSVSLQGANEQFF. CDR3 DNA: TGCAGCGTTTCTCTCCAGGGGGCAAATGAGCAGTTCTTC.

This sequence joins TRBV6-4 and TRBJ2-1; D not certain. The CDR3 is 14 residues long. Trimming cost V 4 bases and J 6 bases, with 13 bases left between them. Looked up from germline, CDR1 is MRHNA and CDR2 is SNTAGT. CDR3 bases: TGTGCCAGCAGTGCTGGACCCGCGGCCAATGAGCAGTTCTTC. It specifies CASSAGPAANEQFF.

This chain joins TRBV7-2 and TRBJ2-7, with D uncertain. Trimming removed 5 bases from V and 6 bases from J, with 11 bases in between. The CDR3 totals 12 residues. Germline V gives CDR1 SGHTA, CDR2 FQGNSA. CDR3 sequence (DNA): TGTGCCAGCAGCCGCTACACCCCCGAGCAGTACTTC. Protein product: CASSRYTPEQYF.

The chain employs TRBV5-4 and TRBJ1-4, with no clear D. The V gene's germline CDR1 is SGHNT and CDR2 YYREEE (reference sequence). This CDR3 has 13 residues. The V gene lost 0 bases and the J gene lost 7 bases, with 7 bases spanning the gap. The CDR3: CASSLEGSEKLFF. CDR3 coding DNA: TGTGCCAGCAGCTTGGAAGGCAGTGAAAAACTGTTTTTT.

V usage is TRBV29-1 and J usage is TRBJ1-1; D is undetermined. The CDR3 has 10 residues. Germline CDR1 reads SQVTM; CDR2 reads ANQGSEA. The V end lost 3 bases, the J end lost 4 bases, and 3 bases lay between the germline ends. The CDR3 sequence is CSVDRTEAFF. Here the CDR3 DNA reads TGCAGCGTTGATCGCACTGAAGCTTTCTTT. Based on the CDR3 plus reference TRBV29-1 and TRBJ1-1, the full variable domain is SAVISQKPSRDICQRGTSLTIQCQVDSQVTMMFWYRQQPGQSLTLIATANQGSEATYESGFVIDKFPISRPNLTFSTLTVSNMSPEDSSIYLCSVDRTEAFFGQGTRLTVV.

As DNA, the CDR3 is TGTGCCAGCACCGAAAAGGGAGGGCGAGATACGCAGTATTTT. It yields the protein CASTEKGGRDTQYF. The rearrangement links TRBV6-5 to TRBJ2-3; 7 bases align to TRBD2. CDR1 MNHEY and CDR2 SVGAGI come from the germline V gene. This CDR3 has 14 residues. J lost 5 bases, V lost 7 bases, and 9 bases had no gene match.

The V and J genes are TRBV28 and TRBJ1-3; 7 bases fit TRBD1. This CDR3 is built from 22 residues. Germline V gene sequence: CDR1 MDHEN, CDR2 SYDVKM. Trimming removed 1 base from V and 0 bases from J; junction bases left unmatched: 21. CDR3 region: CASSLLGRFEGARWFSGNTIYF. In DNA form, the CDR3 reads TGTGCCAGCAGTTTATTAGGTCGCTTTGAGGGGGCTCGTTGGTTCTCTGGAAACACCATATATTTT.

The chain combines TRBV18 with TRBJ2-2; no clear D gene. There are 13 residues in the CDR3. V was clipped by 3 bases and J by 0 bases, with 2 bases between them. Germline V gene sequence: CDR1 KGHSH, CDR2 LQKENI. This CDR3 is CASSPANTGELFF. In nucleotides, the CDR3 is TGTGCCAGCTCACCCGCGAACACCGGGGAGCTGTTTTTT.

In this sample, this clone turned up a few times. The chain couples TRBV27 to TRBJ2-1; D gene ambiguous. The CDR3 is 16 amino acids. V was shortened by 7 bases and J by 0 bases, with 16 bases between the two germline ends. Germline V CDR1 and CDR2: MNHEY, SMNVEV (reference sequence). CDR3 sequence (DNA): TGTGCCAGCACTTTTCTTCCGATAGCCTCCTACAATGAGCAGTTCTTC. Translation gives CASTFLPIASYNEQFF.

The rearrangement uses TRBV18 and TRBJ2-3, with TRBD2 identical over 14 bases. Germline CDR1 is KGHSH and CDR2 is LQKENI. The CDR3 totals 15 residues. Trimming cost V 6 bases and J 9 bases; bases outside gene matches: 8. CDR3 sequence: CASSLSGTSGRTQYF. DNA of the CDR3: TGTGCCAGCTCCCTCTCCGGGACTAGCGGGAGAACGCAGTATTTT.

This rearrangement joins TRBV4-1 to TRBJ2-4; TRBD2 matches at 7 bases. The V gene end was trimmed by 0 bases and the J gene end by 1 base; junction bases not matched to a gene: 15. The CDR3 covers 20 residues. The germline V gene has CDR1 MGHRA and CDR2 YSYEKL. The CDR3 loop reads CASSQEAGDSIPSAKNIQYF. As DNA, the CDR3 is TGCGCCAGCAGCCAAGAGGCGGGGGACTCTATCCCTTCCGCCAAAAACATTCAGTACTTC.